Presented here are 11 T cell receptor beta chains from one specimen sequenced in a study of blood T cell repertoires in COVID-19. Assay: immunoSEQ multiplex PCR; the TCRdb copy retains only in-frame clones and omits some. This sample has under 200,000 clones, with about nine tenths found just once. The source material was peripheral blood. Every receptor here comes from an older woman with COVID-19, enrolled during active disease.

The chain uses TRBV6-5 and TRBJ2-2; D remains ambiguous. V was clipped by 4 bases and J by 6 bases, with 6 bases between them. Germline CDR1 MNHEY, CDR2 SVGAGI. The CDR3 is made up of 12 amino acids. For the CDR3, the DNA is TGTGCCAGCAGTTCCCCAGCCGGGGAGCTGTTTTTT. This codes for CASSSPAGELFF.

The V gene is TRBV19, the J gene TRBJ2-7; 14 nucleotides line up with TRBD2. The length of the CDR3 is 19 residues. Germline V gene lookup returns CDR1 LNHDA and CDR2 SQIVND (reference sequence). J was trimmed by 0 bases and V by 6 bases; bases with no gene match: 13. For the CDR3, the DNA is TGTGCCAGTAGGCAAAAAGCCGGGACTAGCGGGGGAGCCTCCTACGAGCAGTACTTC. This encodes CASRQKAGTSGGASYEQYF.

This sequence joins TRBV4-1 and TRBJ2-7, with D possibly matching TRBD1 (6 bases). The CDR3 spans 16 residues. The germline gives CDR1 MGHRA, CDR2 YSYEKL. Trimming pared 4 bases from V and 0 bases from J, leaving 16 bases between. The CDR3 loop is CASSPKSQGSSYEQYF. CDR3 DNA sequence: TGCGCCAGCAGCCCCAAGAGCCAGGGGAGCTCCTACGAGCAGTACTTC.

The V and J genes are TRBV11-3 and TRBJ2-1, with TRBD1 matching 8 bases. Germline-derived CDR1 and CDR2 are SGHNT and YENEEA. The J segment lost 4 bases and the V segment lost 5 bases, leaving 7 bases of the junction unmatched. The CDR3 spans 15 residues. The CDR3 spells CASSAPGGPYNEQFF. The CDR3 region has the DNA TGTGCCAGCAGCGCCCCAGGGGGCCCTTACAATGAGCAGTTCTTC.

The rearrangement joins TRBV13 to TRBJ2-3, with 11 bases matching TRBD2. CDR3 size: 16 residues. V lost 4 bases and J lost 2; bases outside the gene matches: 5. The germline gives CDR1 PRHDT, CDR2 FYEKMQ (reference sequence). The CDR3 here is CASSSGSGRATDTQYF. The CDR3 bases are TGTGCCAGCAGCTCGGGTAGCGGGAGGGCCACAGATACGCAGTATTTT.

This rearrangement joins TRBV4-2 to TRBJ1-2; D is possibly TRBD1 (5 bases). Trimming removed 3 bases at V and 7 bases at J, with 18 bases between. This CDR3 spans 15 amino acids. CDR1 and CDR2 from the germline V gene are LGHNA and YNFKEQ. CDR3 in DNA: TGTGCCAGCAGCCACGACAGTACGTCCGCCGCTGGCTACACCTTC. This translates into CASSHDSTSAAGYTF.

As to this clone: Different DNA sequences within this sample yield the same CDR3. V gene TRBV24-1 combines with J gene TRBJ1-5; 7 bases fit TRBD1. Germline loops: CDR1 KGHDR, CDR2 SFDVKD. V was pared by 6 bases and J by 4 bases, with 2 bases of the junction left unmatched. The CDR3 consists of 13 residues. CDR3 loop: CATSPQGNQPQHF. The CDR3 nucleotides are TGTGCCACCAGTCCACAGGGGAATCAGCCCCAGCATTTT.

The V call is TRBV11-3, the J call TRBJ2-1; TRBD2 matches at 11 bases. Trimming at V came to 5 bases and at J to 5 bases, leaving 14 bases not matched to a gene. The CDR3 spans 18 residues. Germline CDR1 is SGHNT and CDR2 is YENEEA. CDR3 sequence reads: CASSPGLIAGGPNNEQFF. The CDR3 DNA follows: TGTGCCAGCAGCCCGGGTTTAATAGCGGGAGGGCCGAACAATGAGCAGTTCTTC.

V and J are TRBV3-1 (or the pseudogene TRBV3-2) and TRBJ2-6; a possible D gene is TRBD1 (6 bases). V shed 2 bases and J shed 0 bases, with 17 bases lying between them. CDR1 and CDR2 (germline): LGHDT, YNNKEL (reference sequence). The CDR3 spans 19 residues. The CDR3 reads CASSQLISGQTSGANVLTF. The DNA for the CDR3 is TGTGCCAGCAGCCAACTTATAAGCGGACAGACCTCTGGGGCCAACGTCCTGACTTTC.

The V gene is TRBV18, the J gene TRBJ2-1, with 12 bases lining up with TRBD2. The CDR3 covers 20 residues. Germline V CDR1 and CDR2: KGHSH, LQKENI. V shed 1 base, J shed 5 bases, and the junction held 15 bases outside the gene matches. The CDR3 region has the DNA TGTGCCAGCTCACCACTGAGACAGGGGGCCGGACTAGCGGGAAACAATGAGCAGTTCTTC. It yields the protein CASSPLRQGAGLAGNNEQFF.

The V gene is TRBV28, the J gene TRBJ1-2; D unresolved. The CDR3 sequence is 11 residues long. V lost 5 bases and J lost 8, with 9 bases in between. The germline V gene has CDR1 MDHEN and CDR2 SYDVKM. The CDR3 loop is CASSNSQGYTF. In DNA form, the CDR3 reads TGTGCCAGCAGTAACAGTCAGGGCTACACCTTC.